This TCR beta chain was documented in a study of cytomegalovirus exposure and HLA in healthy donors. About the research overall: The 95 to 150 validation repertoires and the approximately 630 first-cohort repertoires shared a platform, a later analysis reported. Whole-study results and caveats: Accounts indicate the classifier identified cytomegalovirus status with strong specificity and sensitivity. Cytomegalovirus association was assigned to about 150 TCR beta chains. Rare TCR sequences dominated, though some public TCRs recurred in many donors.

Notes on this clone: As yet, its antigen is unknown.

The germline V gene encodes CDR1 MDHEN and CDR2 SYDVKM. Between the trimmed V and J ends, which lost 6 bases and 4 bases, there was a span of 18 bases. The CDR3 contains 15 residues. The protocol was immunoSEQ multiplex PCR, while the TCRdb copy is restricted to in-frame clones and leaves out a portion. The sample has roughly 110,000 clones, 88% seen once. This TCR was recovered from a young woman in good health and CMV-seropositive. The rearrangement joins TRBV28 to TRBJ1-2; tentative D call: TRBD1 (5 bases). Sequencing used PBMCs. CDR3 coding DNA: TGTGCCAGCAGATTGGATCCAGGGTTAGGCTATGGCTACACCTTC. Encoded protein: CASRLDPGLGYGYTF.